This T cell receptor (beta chain) was recovered during a study of T-cell memory formation after mild COVID-19. Overall study: TCR clusters mostly belonged to single donors. General study findings and limits: Contracting clones, day 15 to 85, had balanced CD4/CD8, and later expanders favored CD4+. Certain responding clones were present in pre-infection memory, suggesting participation of cross-reactive memory.

The germline CDR1 and CDR2 sequences are SGHVS and FNYEAQ. The J segment lost 7 bases and the V segment lost 2 bases, leaving 9 bases of the junction unmatched. This CDR3 has 16 residues. This clonotype was detected a few times. Its specificity is not known. TCRdb processed the 5' RACE reads anew with MiXCR; each CDR3 protein has one entry. The data contain about 270,000 distinct CDR3 sequences, roughly 17% of them singletons. Sequences were obtained from PBMCs or a T cell subset sorted from them (not recorded which). The V call is TRBV7-6, the J call TRBJ2-1; TRBD1 matches 9 bases. This TCR was recovered from a man aged 18-30 years who had mild COVID-19 (a few samples of this study predate the infection). Cell type and time point are not known. This chain's CDR3 is CASSLSQGAHGNEQFF. The CDR3 coding sequence is TGTGCCAGCAGCTTATCACAGGGGGCCCATGGGAATGAGCAGTTCTTC.